A selection of T cell receptor delta chains follows, all from one sample in a study of delta chain sequences of gamma delta T cells. TCRdb reanalyzed the PCR reads using CATT. This sample has 3,000 to 4,000 delta-chain clones, with around 67% found just once. Sequencing was carried out using a tumor sample. The receptors here all came from a human donor with breast cancer. Both conserved end residues are part of each CDR3. Fields, in order: J gene, V gene, D gene, CDR3 protein. A D gene is named only where the DNA matches it firmly.

j_gene: TRDJ1; v_gene: TRDV2; d_gene: .; CDR3aa: CACDHLSRQRYRPYTVILIF
j_gene: TRDJ1; v_gene: TRDV2; d_gene: .; CDR3aa: CACDALSEDKGKLIF
j_gene: TRDJ1; v_gene: TRDV2; d_gene: .; CDR3aa: CSFHTVSREGDRSYTDKLIF
j_gene: TRDJ1; v_gene: TRDV2; d_gene: TRDD3; CDR3aa: CACDTPYVGDNADNLIF
j_gene: TRDJ1; v_gene: TRDV2; d_gene: .; CDR3aa: CACDTVSREVDPSYTEKLIF
j_gene: TRDJ1; v_gene: TRDV2; d_gene: .; CDR3aa: CACDTVSSEADRLFF
j_gene: TRDJ1; v_gene: TRDV2; d_gene: TRDD3; CDR3aa: CACDTLRGYAQPEHTDNFIF
j_gene: TRDJ1; v_gene: TRDV3; d_gene: TRDD2; CDR3aa: CAFSNPSYPSRIANLIF
j_gene: TRDJ1; v_gene: TRDV2; d_gene: .; CDR3aa: CACDLLRDKNTEKIIF
j_gene: TRDJ1; v_gene: TRDV2; d_gene: .; CDR3aa: CACDTVSDKGDRPYTDKLIF
j_gene: TRDJ1; v_gene: TRDV2; d_gene: .; CDR3aa: CACDPLGATDTDKIIF
j_gene: TRDJ3; v_gene: TRDV2; d_gene: TRDD3; CDR3aa: CACDTVLGDQGSSWDTRQMFF
j_gene: TRDJ1; v_gene: TRDV1; d_gene: TRDD3; CDR3aa: CALGEDPHWGIPYGDKLIF
j_gene: TRDJ1; v_gene: TRDV2; d_gene: .; CDR3aa: CSFVIVGKTTDKLIF
j_gene: TRDJ1; v_gene: TRDV2; d_gene: TRDD3; CDR3aa: CACDSVLGGLRLTDKLIF
j_gene: TRDJ1; v_gene: TRDV2; d_gene: TRDD3; CDR3aa: CACDAILGEYTDKLIF
j_gene: TRDJ1; v_gene: TRDV2; d_gene: .; CDR3aa: CACDSVGGTIHTDLLIF
j_gene: .; v_gene: TRDV2; d_gene: TRDD3; CDR3aa: CACDLLGDTAILFF
j_gene: TRDJ3; v_gene: TRDV2; d_gene: TRDD3; CDR3aa: CACDKSPTGGSTRFSWDTRQMFF
j_gene: TRDJ1; v_gene: TRDV2; d_gene: .; CDR3aa: CACEAVSGPGDKLIF
j_gene: TRDJ1; v_gene: TRDV2; d_gene: .; CDR3aa: CACDPVSLYTDKLIF
j_gene: TRDJ1; v_gene: TRDV2; d_gene: .; CDR3aa: CACDTLLDRSEYTGQLIF
j_gene: TRDJ2; v_gene: TRDV2; d_gene: TRDD3; CDR3aa: CACDPLGDKKSEQFF
j_gene: TRDJ1; v_gene: TRDV2; d_gene: .; CDR3aa: CACDTASREEKRAYTDKLIF
j_gene: TRDJ1; v_gene: TRDV2; d_gene: .; CDR3aa: CSFDPLSRERYRPYTDKPIF
j_gene: TRDJ1; v_gene: TRDV2; d_gene: .; CDR3aa: CAYHTLSREGGRTYTDKLIF
j_gene: TRDJ3; v_gene: TRDV2; d_gene: .; CDR3aa: CSFLSSTSCYTRRLFF
j_gene: TRDJ1; v_gene: TRDV2; d_gene: .; CDR3aa: CSCCDWDTEPTHTDKLIF
j_gene: TRDJ1; v_gene: TRDV2; d_gene: .; CDR3aa: CACDTILFAAELIF
j_gene: TRDJ1; v_gene: TRDV2; d_gene: .; CDR3aa: CACDALTSSEELIF
j_gene: TRDJ1; v_gene: TRDV1; d_gene: .; CDR3aa: CSLGLPIFTPYIGKLIF
j_gene: TRDJ1; v_gene: TRAV29/DV5; d_gene: .; CDR3aa: CASSGPFPLGVLYTDKLIF
j_gene: TRDJ1; v_gene: TRDV3; d_gene: TRDD3; CDR3aa: CACKAGTGGYRWYTDKLIF
j_gene: TRDJ1; v_gene: TRDV1; d_gene: .; CDR3aa: CALGKESWRTRGRKLIF
j_gene: TRDJ1; v_gene: TRDV2; d_gene: TRDD3; CDR3aa: CACDTVSGGILGDKLIF
j_gene: TRDJ1; v_gene: TRDV2; d_gene: TRDD3; CDR3aa: CACDTVRTTGGFLYTDKLIF
j_gene: TRDJ1; v_gene: TRDV2; d_gene: .; CDR3aa: CACDTVSRDRDRLFF
j_gene: TRDJ1; v_gene: TRDV2; d_gene: .; CDR3aa: CACDIVSREGDRTYTDIFIF
j_gene: TRDJ1; v_gene: TRDV2; d_gene: .; CDR3aa: CACYTDGGYTEKMIF
j_gene: TRDJ1; v_gene: TRDV2; d_gene: .; CDR3aa: CACDAVGGYTDKLIF
j_gene: TRDJ1; v_gene: TRDV2; d_gene: .; CDR3aa: CACDTVEYGADKLIF
j_gene: TRDJ1; v_gene: TRDV2; d_gene: .; CDR3aa: CACDAVSKQGDGLYTDKLIF
j_gene: .; v_gene: TRDV1; d_gene: TRDD3; CDR3aa: CSFAVLVLGVLRGQLFF
j_gene: TRDJ1; v_gene: TRDV2; d_gene: TRDD3; CDR3aa: CATLLGELYTDKLIF
j_gene: TRDJ1; v_gene: TRDV2; d_gene: .; CDR3aa: CACDSLYSDTDKLIF